This T cell receptor (beta chain) was captured by sequencing in a study of blood T cell repertoires in COVID-19. The data were produced by immunoSEQ multiplex PCR, yet TCRdb's version contains in-frame clones alone and is incomplete. The data hold some 200,000 clones, with 87% observed a single time. The TCR comes from a man between 18 and 35 years old with acute COVID-19. Sequenced sample: PBMCs or T cells enriched from blood (not recorded which).

The CDR3 DNA sequence: TGTGCCAGCAGCCCAATTGAGGGTCCCAACACCGGGGAGCTGTTTTTT. This encodes CASSPIEGPNTGELFF. This chain joins TRBV7-9 and TRBJ2-2; possibly TRBD2 for D (5 bases). Trimming shortened V by 5 bases and J by 2 bases, and 15 bases separated the two germline ends. The CDR3 spans 16 residues. Germline V gives CDR1 SEHNR, CDR2 FQNEAQ (reference sequence).